The 13 T cell receptor beta chains reported below all come from one sample, sequenced in a study of shared clonotypes between healthy human individuals. The data were produced by immunoSEQ multiplex PCR, yet TCRdb's version contains in-frame clones alone and is incomplete. The table lists about 1.5 million clones, 95% to 99% of them singletons, with around 0.45% in the top ten. The sample comprised naive CD4+ T cells sorted from blood. Specified subset: CD45RA+ positively selected. The receptors were gathered from a man aged 30 to 45 in good health.

Here the CDR3 DNA reads TGTGCCAGCAGCTTCAGAACTAATCAGCCCCAGCATTTT. It codes for CASSFRTNQPQHF. The rearrangement uses TRBV11-2 and TRBJ1-5; D not certain. V gave up 3 bases and J gave up 4 bases, with 7 bases separating them. The CDR3 has 13 amino acids. Germline V CDR1 and CDR2: SGHAT, FQNNGV.

V and J are TRBV10-3 and TRBJ1-5; 7 nucleotides align to TRBD1. V was pared by 6 bases and J by 5 bases, with 7 bases of the junction left unmatched. This CDR3 has 14 amino acids. The germline CDR1 and CDR2 sequences are ENHRY and SYGVKD. CDR3 sequence: CAISRQGLDQPQHF. As DNA, the CDR3 is TGTGCCATCAGCAGACAGGGCTTGGATCAGCCCCAGCATTTT.

This clone was found once. The rearrangement uses TRBV6-6 and TRBJ2-2; 7 bases align to TRBD1. Germline CDR1 reads MNHNY; CDR2 reads SVGAGI (reference sequence). The CDR3 extends over 15 amino acids. The V and J ends lost 6 bases and 6 bases, in that order; junction bases with no gene match: 10. The CDR3, as DNA: TGTGCCAGCAGACTGACAGGGCAATTGGCCGGGGAGCTGTTTTTT. Its translation: CASRLTGQLAGELFF.

The chain joins TRBV18 to TRBJ2-1; weak D call: TRBD1 (6 bases). Per germline, CDR1 KGHSH and CDR2 LQKENI. Trimming took 6 bases from V and 3 from J, leaving 15 bases between them. CDR3 length: 15 residues. CDR3 sequence: CASSTIRDNYNEQFF. In DNA, the CDR3 is TGTGCCAGCTCGACGATAAGGGACAACTACAATGAGCAGTTCTTC.

This rearrangement joins TRBV6-5 to TRBJ2-5, with TRBD2 identical over 7 bases. Trimming took 5 bases from V and 4 from J; bases not matched to a gene: 10. Germline CDR1 is MNHEY and CDR2 is SVGAGI. The CDR3 consists of 15 residues. DNA for the CDR3: TGTGCCAGCAGTCAAACTAGCGTAAGAGGAGAGACCCAGTACTTC. Protein sequence: CASSQTSVRGETQYF.

This chain uses TRBV6-5 with TRBJ2-1, with D tentatively TRBD1 or TRBD2 (5 bases each). V lost 8 bases and J 5 bases, leaving 16 bases between the germline ends. The CDR3 is made up of 14 amino acids. CDR1 is MNHEY and CDR2 is SVGAGI in the germline V gene. The CDR3: CASGRGRGNNEQFF. CDR3 DNA sequence: TGTGCCAGCGGACGGGGCCGGGGAAACAATGAGCAGTTCTTC.

The chain links TRBV6-6 to TRBJ1-5, with D unresolved. This CDR3 region has 14 residues. Per the germline V gene, CDR1 is MNHNY and CDR2 is SVGAGI (reference sequence). Trimming took off 5 bases at V and 2 bases at J, with 10 bases between the two ends. CDR3 region: CASSTLAGNQPQHF. The CDR3 region has the DNA TGTGCCAGCAGTACCTTGGCAGGCAATCAGCCCCAGCATTTT.

This clone was counted a single time. This sequence joins TRBV27 and TRBJ1-5, with D tentatively TRBD1 (6 bases). The CDR3 totals 14 residues. Per germline, CDR1 MNHEY and CDR2 SMNVEV (reference sequence). Deletions cut 1 base from V and 7 bases from J, with 11 bases between. In nucleotides, the CDR3 is TGTGCCAGCAGTTTATGGGGGGCTGGACAGCCCCAGCATTTT. Translation: CASSLWGAGQPQHF.

This clone has just one count. This chain uses TRBV7-9 with TRBJ2-7; 11 nucleotides match TRBD2. Germline CDR1 reads SEHNR; CDR2 reads FQNEAQ (reference sequence). The CDR3 sequence is 16 residues long. V dropped 0 bases and J dropped 3; count of bases not matched to a gene: 4. The CDR3 loop is CASSLALAGGSYEQYF. In nucleotides, the CDR3 is TGTGCCAGCAGCTTAGCTCTAGCGGGAGGAAGCTACGAGCAGTACTTC.

The chain combines TRBV21-1 with TRBJ2-7; the table assigns TRBD2, which was not confirmed against the DNA. TRBV21-1 is a listed pseudogene. The CDR3 spans 15 residues. The CDR3 DNA is TGTGCCAGCAGCAAAGTTAGGCGGGCCCCCTACGAGCAGTACTTC. Residues: CASSKVRRAPYEQYF.

The CDR3 DNA reads TGTGCCAGCAGCGTATCTGGGACCAAAAACATTCAGTACTTC. It yields the protein CASSVSGTKNIQYF. This chain links TRBV9 with TRBJ2-4, with unresolved D. V was pared by 1 base and J by 2 bases, with 7 bases between. CDR1 and CDR2 from the germline V gene are SGDLS and YYNGEE. The CDR3 extends over 14 amino acids.

The J gene is TRBJ2-1, the V gene TRBV19; 10 bases are shared with TRBD2. CDR3 length equals 16 residues. Germline CDR1 reads LNHDA; CDR2 reads SQIVND (reference sequence). The V segment lost 2 bases and the J segment 6 bases; nucleotides outside the gene matches: 7. This CDR3 is CASSITTSGAINEQFF. In DNA form, the CDR3 reads TGTGCCAGTAGTATAACCACTAGCGGGGCCATCAATGAGCAGTTCTTC.

The chain has TRBV6-5 and TRBJ2-1; perhaps TRBD2 as D (6 bases). CDR1 MNHEY and CDR2 SVGAGI come from the germline V gene. The CDR3 runs to 15 residues. Deletions cut 5 bases from V and 5 bases from J, with 16 bases between. DNA of the CDR3: TGTGCCAGCAGTCCCGGAGCGGGCTATCACAATGAGCAGTTCTTC. This translates into CASSPGAGYHNEQFF.